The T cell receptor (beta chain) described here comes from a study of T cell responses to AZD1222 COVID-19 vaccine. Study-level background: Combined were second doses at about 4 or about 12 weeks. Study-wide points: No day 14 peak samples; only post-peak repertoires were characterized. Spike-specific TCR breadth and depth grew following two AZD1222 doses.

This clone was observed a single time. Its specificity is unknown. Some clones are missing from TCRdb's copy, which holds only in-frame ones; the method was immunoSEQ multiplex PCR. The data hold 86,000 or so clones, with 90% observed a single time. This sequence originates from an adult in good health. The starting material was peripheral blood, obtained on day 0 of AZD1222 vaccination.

In DNA, the CDR3 is TGTGCCAGCAGCTTAGGCAGGGGGCTAAACGAGCAGTACTTC. It specifies CASSLGRGLNEQYF. The chain combines TRBV11-2 with TRBJ2-7, with 8 bases that match TRBD1. Per the germline V gene, CDR1 is SGHAT and CDR2 is FQNNGV. This CDR3 spans 14 amino acids. Trimming removed 1 base from V and 5 bases from J; junction bases left unmatched: 4.